These 12 T cell receptor beta chains were sequenced from one sample in a study of T cell changes during pregnancy in multiple sclerosis. TCRdb's table, derived via immunoSEQ multiplex PCR, lists solely in-frame clones and lacks some. The table includes about 110,000 clones, under 95% detected once. Sample: peripheral blood, taken after pregnancy. All receptors come from a female donor with multiple sclerosis, enrolled in a pregnancy study.

This clone was counted once. The genes are TRBV29-1 and TRBJ1-6, with D tentatively TRBD1 (5 bases). CDR3 length: 13 amino acids. Trimming removed 4 bases from V and 7 bases from J, with 11 bases in between. CDR1 and CDR2 (germline): SQVTM, ANQGSEA. The CDR3 DNA sequence: TGCAGCGTTGGGTGGGGGGACAATTCACCCCTCCACTTT. The encoded protein is CSVGWGDNSPLHF.

The gene calls are TRBV19 and TRBJ1-1; TRBD1 might be the D (6 bases). The CDR3 spans 16 residues. Germline-derived CDR1 and CDR2 are LNHDA and SQIVND (reference sequence). V was cut by 5 bases and J by 1 base, with 17 bases left in between. CDR3 sequence reads: CASSAVTGDPNTEAFF. The DNA of the CDR3 is TGTGCCAGTAGTGCCGTGACAGGAGACCCGAACACTGAAGCTTTCTTT.

V is TRBV27 and J is TRBJ1-2, with 9 bases identical to TRBD1. Per the germline V gene, CDR1 is MNHEY and CDR2 is SMNVEV (reference sequence). This CDR3 comprises 14 residues. The trim removed 5 bases at V and 5 bases at J, leaving 6 bases unmatched. The CDR3 nucleotides read TGTGCCAGCAGTCCACAGGGGGCGCAATATGGCTACACCTTC. Its protein product is CASSPQGAQYGYTF.

V is TRBV30 and J is TRBJ1-2, with D possibly being TRBD1 (5 bases). The CDR3 spans 14 residues. V was pared by 1 base and J by 2 bases, with 11 bases between. Per germline, CDR1 GTSNPN and CDR2 SVGIG (reference sequence). The CDR3 DNA reads TGTGCCTGGAGTGACCGACAGCGCAACTATGGCTACACCTTC. Encoded protein: CAWSDRQRNYGYTF.

Only one count was recorded for this clone. The J gene is TRBJ2-7, the V gene TRBV28; possibly TRBD1 for D (8 bases). V gave up 8 bases and J gave up 2 bases, with 16 bases separating them. This CDR3 has 14 amino acids. Germline V lookup: CDR1 MDHEN, CDR2 SYDVKM. CDR3 sequence (DNA): TGTGCCAGCGCCCGGGGGGACAGGCCCTACGAGCAGTACTTC. It translates to CASARGDRPYEQYF.

This chain links TRBV6-5 with TRBJ2-7; tentative D call: TRBD1 (6 bases). Germline V gene data show CDR1 as MNHEY and CDR2 as SVGAGI. The CDR3 length is 16 residues. Trimming took 2 bases from V and 0 from J, leaving 14 bases between them. The CDR3 region has the DNA TGTGCCAGCAGTTACAGGGCAGGGGTTTCCTCCTACGAGCAGTACTTC. This codes for CASSYRAGVSSYEQYF.

V gene TRBV6-1 combines with J gene TRBJ2-5, with D maybe TRBD2 (6 bases). Looked up from germline, CDR1 is MNHNS and CDR2 is SASEGT. Trimming stripped 2 bases from V and 4 bases from J, with 11 bases between. The CDR3 runs 14 residues. The CDR3 here is CASSENTGVETQYF. CDR3 bases: TGTGCCAGCAGTGAAAATACGGGAGTAGAGACCCAGTACTTC.

The genes are TRBV19 and TRBJ1-4; TRBD1 agrees at 9 bases. The germline gives CDR1 LNHDA, CDR2 SQIVND (reference sequence). Trimming at V came to 5 bases and at J to 8 bases, leaving 12 bases not matched to a gene. The CDR3 is 16 residues long. This CDR3 is CASSVTGTGITEKLFF. The CDR3, as DNA: TGTGCCAGTAGTGTAACCGGGACAGGGATAACCGAAAAACTGTTTTTT.

This chain uses TRBV2 with TRBJ2-5; 16 bases align to TRBD2. The CDR3 is made up of 16 amino acids. The V segment lost 5 bases and the J segment 3 bases; nucleotides outside the gene matches: 3. The germline gives CDR1 SNHLY, CDR2 FYNNEI. CDR3 residues: CASSKGLAGGEETQYF. CDR3 in DNA: TGTGCCAGCAGTAAGGGACTAGCGGGAGGGGAAGAGACCCAGTACTTC. Based on the CDR3 plus reference TRBV2 and TRBJ2-5, the full variable domain is EPEVTQTPSHQVTQMGQEVILRCVPISNHLYFYWYRQILGQKVEFLVSFYNNEISEKSEIFDDQFSVERPDGSNFTLKIRSTKLEDSAMYFCASSKGLAGGEETQYFGPGTRLLVL.

The chain joins TRBV4-1 to TRBJ2-7; D perhaps matches TRBD1 (6 bases). CDR3 size: 16 residues. V lost 1 base and J 5 bases, leaving 18 bases between the germline ends. CDR1 and CDR2 from the germline V gene are MGHRA and YSYEKL. The CDR3 DNA follows: TGCGCCAGCAGCCAAGCATTAATGGGGGCCCGAAACGAGCAGTACTTC. This gives the protein CASSQALMGARNEQYF.

This chain uses TRBV19 with TRBJ2-2; D is perhaps TRBD1 (6 bases). Germline V gives CDR1 LNHDA, CDR2 SQIVND (reference sequence). Trimming removed 5 bases at V and 4 bases at J, with 23 bases between. CDR3 length: 18 residues. DNA for the CDR3: TGTGCCAGTAGTTTGGGACAAGGTCTCCCCCGGAGCACCGGGGAGCTGTTTTTT. It translates to CASSLGQGLPRSTGELFF.

The rearrangement links TRBV18 to TRBJ1-1; TRBD1 is a possible D gene (5 bases). This CDR3 has 14 residues. Germline V lookup: CDR1 KGHSH, CDR2 LQKENI. V was pared by 0 bases and J by 4 bases, with 9 bases between. DNA for the CDR3: TGTGCCAGCTCACCACCGGGGGGATTCACTGAAGCTTTCTTT. This encodes CASSPPGGFTEAFF.